Described below is a single T cell receptor beta chain sequence and its context. What it recognizes is unknown. The sample comes from a study of blood T cells in healthy people across ages. Findings of the study overall: Donor CMV status was unknown, possibly confounding expanded clonotype changes. Higher diversity, along with more naive CD4+ cells, distinguished long-lived donors from aged donors.

The use of a sample-barcoded 5' primer and a J-beta primer mix characterized a second PCR of roughly 6 to 12 cycles. One entry per CDR3 protein, called by TCRdb with MiXCR from the 5' RACE reads. The data show about 1,000,000 distinct CDR3 sequences, 40% to 45% seen once. The germline V gene has CDR1 ENHRY and CDR2 SYGVKD. Trimming took off 1 base at V and 3 bases at J, with 9 bases between the two ends. The CDR3 is 15 amino acids. Per sample, no less than 5.5 micrograms of total RNA were extracted. The chain employs TRBV10-3 and TRBJ1-4; D remains unclear. Sequenced: blood. The source of this sequence is a woman aged 60-75 years in good health. The CDR3 DNA is TGTGCCATCAGTGAGTTGGGAATATCTAATGAAAAACTGTTTTTT. Translating it yields CAISELGISNEKLFF.